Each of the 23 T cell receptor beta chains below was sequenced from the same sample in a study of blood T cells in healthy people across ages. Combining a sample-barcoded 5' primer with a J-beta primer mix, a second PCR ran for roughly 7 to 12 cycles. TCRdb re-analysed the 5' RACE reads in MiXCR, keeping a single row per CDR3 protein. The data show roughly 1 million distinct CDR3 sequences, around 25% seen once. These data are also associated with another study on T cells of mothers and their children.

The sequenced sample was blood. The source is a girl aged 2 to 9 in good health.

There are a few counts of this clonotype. The DNA for the CDR3 is TGCAGTGCTCGAGGAATGGGCGGGGGGATCCAAGAGACCCAGTACTTC. This gives the protein CSARGMGGGIQETQYF. This sequence joins TRBV20-1 and TRBJ2-5; 8 nucleotides align to TRBD2. The V segment lost 5 bases and the J segment 1 base; nucleotides outside the gene matches: 12. CDR3 length equals 16 residues. Per germline, CDR1 DFQATT and CDR2 SNEGSKA (reference sequence).

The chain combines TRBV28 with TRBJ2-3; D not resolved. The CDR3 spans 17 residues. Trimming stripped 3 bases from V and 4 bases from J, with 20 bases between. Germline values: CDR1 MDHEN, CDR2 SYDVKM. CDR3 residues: CASSFLPGVLEADTQYF. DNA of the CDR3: TGTGCCAGCAGTTTTCTGCCGGGCGTCCTCGAGGCAGATACGCAGTATTTT. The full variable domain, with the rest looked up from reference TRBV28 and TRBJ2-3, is DVKVTQSSRYLVKRTGEKVFLECVQDMDHENMFWYRQDPGLGLRLIYFSYDVKMKEKGDIPEGYSVSREKKERFSLILESASTNQTSMYLCASSFLPGVLEADTQYFGPGTRLTVL.

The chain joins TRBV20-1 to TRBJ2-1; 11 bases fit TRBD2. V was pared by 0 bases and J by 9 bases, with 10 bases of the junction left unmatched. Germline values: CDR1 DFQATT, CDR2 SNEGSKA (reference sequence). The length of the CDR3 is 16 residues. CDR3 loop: CSARDPLAGALSEQFF. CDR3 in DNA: TGCAGTGCTAGAGACCCACTAGCGGGAGCGCTGAGTGAGCAGTTCTTC.

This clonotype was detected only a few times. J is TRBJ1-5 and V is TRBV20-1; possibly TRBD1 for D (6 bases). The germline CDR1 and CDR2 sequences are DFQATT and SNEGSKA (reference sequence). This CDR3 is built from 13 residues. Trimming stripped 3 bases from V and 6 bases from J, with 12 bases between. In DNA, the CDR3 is TGCAGTGCTAGCAGACAGGAGGGTCAGCCCCAGCATTTT. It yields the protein CSASRQEGQPQHF.

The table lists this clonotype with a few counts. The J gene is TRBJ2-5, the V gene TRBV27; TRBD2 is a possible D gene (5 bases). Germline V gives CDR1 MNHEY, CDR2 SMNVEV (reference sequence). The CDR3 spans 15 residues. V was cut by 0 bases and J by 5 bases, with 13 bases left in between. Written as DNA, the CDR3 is TGTGCCAGCAGTTTATCTCCGGGTCGAGGGGAGACCCAGTACTTC. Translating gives CASSLSPGRGETQYF.

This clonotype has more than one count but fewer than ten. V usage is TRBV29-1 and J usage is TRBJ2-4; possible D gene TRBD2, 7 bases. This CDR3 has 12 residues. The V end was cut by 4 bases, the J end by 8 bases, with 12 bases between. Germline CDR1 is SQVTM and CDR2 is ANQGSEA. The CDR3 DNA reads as TGCAGCGTTGCTGGGGAGGGGGACATTCAGTACTTC. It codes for CSVAGEGDIQYF. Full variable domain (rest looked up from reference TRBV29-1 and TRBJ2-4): SAVISQKPSRDICQRGTSLTIQCQVDSQVTMMFWYRQQPGQSLTLIATANQGSEATYESGFVIDKFPISRPNLTFSTLTVSNMSPEDSSIYLCSVAGEGDIQYFGAGTRLSVL.

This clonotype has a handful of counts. The CDR3 DNA reads TGTGCCAGCAGCTTGTACGGGACAGGTAGCGATACGCAGTATTTT. Translation: CASSLYGTGSDTQYF. The chain recombines TRBV5-5 with TRBJ2-3, with 8 bases lining up with TRBD1. This CDR3 region has 15 residues. J lost 6 bases, V lost 1 base, and 7 bases had no gene match. Germline CDR1 is SGHKS and CDR2 is YYEKEE (reference sequence).

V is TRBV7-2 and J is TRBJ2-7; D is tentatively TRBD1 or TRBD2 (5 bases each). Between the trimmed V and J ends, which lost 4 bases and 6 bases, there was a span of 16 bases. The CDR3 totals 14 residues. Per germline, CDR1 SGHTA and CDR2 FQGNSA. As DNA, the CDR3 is TGTGCCAGCAGCTCTTGGGGGAATAAGGTCGAGCAGTACTTC. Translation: CASSSWGNKVEQYF.

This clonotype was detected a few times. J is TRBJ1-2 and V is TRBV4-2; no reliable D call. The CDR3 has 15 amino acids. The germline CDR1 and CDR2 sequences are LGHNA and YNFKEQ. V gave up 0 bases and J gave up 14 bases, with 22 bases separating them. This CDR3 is CASSQETPSLGMKTF. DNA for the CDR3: TGTGCCAGCAGCCAAGAGACGCCAAGCTTGGGGATGAAAACCTTC.

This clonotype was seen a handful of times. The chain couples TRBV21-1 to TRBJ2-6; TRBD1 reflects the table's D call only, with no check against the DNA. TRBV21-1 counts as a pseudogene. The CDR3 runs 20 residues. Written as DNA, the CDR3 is TGTGCCAGCAGCAAAGGGCTCGGGGACAGGGACTGGGGTGGGGCCAACGTCCTGACTTTC. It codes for CASSKGLGDRDWGGANVLTF.

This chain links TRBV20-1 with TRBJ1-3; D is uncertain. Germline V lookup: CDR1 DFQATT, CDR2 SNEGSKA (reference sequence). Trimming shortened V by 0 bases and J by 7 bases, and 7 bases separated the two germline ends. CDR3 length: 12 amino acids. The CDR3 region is CSARDYGNTIYF. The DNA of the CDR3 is TGCAGTGCTAGAGATTACGGGAACACCATATATTTT.

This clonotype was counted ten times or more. As DNA, the CDR3 is TGCAGCGTTGAAGGCCGGCAGAGATGGGGTGAGCAGTTCTTC. Translating gives CSVEGRQRWGEQFF. The chain carries TRBV29-1 and TRBJ2-5, with D unclear. The end of the DNA fits TRBJ2-1 better, so the J call may be wrong. The CDR3 consists of 14 residues. CDR1 and CDR2 (germline): SQVTM, ANQGSEA.

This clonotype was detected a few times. The CDR3 here is CASSLAGGANEQFF. Written as DNA, the CDR3 is TGTGCCAGCAGCTTAGCGGGAGGGGCGAATGAGCAGTTCTTC. The chain uses TRBV7-8 and TRBJ2-1; 7 nucleotides match TRBD2. The CDR3 loop spans 14 amino acids. Germline V gives CDR1 SGHVS, CDR2 FQNEAQ. J was trimmed by 7 bases and V by 0 bases; bases with no gene match: 3.

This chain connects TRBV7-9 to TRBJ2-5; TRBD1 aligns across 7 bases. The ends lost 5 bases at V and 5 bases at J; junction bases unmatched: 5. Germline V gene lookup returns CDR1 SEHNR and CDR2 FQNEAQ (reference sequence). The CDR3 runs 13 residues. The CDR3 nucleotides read TGTGCCAGCAGCCCCACAGGGGACGAGACCCAGTACTTC. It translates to CASSPTGDETQYF.

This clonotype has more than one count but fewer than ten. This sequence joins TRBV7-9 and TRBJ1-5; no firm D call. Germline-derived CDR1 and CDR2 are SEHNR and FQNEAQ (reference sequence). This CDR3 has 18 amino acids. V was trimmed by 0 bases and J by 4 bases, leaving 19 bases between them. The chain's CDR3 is CASSLATLSEKTNQPQHF. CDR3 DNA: TGTGCCAGCAGCTTAGCAACGCTCTCAGAAAAAACTAATCAGCCCCAGCATTTT.

The CDR3 coding sequence is TGTGCCAGCAGTTACTCGGGAGGCCTCGACCAGTACTTC. This sequence encodes CASSYSGGLDQYF. The chain employs TRBV6-6 and TRBJ2-5; D is possibly TRBD2 (6 bases). V shed 0 bases and J shed 10 bases, with 12 bases lying between them. The CDR3 contains 13 residues. Germline lookup yields CDR1 MNHNY and CDR2 SVGAGI (reference sequence).

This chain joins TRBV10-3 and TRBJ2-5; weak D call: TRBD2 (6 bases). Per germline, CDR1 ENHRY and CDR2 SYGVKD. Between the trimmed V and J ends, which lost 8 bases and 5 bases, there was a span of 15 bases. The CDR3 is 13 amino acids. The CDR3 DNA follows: TGTGCCATCTTCACGTCGGGGGTTGAGACCCAGTACTTC. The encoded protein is CAIFTSGVETQYF.

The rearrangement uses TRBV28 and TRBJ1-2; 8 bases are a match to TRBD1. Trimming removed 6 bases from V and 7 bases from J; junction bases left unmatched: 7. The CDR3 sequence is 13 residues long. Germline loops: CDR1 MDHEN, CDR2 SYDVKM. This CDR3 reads CASRETGESGYTF. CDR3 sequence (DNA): TGTGCCAGCAGGGAGACAGGGGAGTCTGGCTACACCTTC.

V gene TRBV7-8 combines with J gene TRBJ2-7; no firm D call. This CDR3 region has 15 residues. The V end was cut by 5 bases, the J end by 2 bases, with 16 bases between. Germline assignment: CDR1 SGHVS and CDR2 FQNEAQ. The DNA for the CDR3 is TGTGCCAGCAGCCCCACGACCTTCATCGCCTACGAGCAGTACTTC. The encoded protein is CASSPTTFIAYEQYF.

DNA for the CDR3: TGTGCCAGCAGCCCCACGGGACTAGCGGGGGGGGCCAATGAGCAGTTCTTC. Translated, it gives CASSPTGLAGGANEQFF. The chain carries TRBV3-1 and TRBJ2-7, with TRBD2 matching over 16 bases. The J call is uncertain, as TRBJ2-1 better fits the DNA end. The germline V gene encodes CDR1 LGHDT and CDR2 YNNKEL (reference sequence). This CDR3 spans 17 amino acids.

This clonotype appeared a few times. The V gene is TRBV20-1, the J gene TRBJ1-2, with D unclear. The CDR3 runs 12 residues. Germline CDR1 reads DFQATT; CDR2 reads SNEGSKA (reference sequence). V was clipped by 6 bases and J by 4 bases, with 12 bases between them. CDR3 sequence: CSAPELLYGYTF. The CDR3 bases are TGCAGTGCACCAGAATTACTCTATGGCTACACCTTC.

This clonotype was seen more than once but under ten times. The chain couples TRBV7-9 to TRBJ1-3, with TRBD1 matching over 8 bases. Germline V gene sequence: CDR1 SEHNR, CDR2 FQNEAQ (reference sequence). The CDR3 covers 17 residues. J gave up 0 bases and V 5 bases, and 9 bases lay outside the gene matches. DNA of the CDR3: TGTGCCAGCAGCCCCAGGGGGCAGACTAGCTCTGGAAACACCATATATTTT. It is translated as CASSPRGQTSSGNTIYF.

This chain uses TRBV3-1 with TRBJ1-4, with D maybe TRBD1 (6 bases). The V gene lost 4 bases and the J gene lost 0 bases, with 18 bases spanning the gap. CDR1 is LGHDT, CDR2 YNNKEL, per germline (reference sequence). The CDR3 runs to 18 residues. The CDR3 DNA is TGTGCCAGCAGCCCGCGAGGACAGAAGACTGCAACTAATGAAAAACTGTTTTTT. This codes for CASSPRGQKTATNEKLFF. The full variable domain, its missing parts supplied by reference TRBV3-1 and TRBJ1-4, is DTAVSQTPKYLVTQMGNDKSIKCEQNLGHDTMYWYKQDSKKFLKIMFSYNNKELIINETVPNRFSPKSPDKAHLNLHINSLELGDSAVYFCASSPRGQKTATNEKLFFGSGTQLSVL.